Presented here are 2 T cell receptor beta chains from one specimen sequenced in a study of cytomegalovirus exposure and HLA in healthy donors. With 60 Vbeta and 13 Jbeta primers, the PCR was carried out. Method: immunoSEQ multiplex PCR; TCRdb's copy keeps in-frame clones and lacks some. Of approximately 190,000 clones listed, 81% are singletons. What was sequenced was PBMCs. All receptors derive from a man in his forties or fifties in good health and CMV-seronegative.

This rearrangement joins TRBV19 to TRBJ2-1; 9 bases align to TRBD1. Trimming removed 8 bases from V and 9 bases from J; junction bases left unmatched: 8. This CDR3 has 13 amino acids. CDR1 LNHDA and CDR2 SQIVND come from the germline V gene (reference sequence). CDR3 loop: CASYRGLDCEQFF. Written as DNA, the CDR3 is TGTGCCAGTTACAGGGGGCTCGACTGTGAGCAGTTCTTC.

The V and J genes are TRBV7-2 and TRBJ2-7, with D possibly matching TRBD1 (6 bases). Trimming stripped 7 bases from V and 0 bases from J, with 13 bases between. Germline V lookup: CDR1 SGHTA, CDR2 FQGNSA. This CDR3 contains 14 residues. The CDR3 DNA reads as TGTGCCAGCAAGAGGGGGATCAGCTCCTACGAGCAGTACTTC. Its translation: CASKRGISSYEQYF.